Listed here is a single T cell receptor beta chain. Looked up from germline, CDR1 is SNHLY and CDR2 is FYNNEI. V was cut by 4 bases and J by 1 base, with 13 bases left in between. The CDR3 runs to 15 residues. This sample is drawn from a study of blood T cell repertoires in COVID-19. Profiling relied on immunoSEQ multiplex PCR, and the TCRdb table lists in-frame clones only, not all of them. The sample carries 85,000 to 130,000 clones, roughly 80% recorded once. The sequence was obtained from a woman aged 55-69 years with acute or convalescent COVID-19. Sequencing was performed on peripheral blood. The rearrangement links TRBV2 to TRBJ1-1, with D unresolved. Here the CDR3 reads CASSGQGRGNTEAFF. In nucleotides, the CDR3 is TGTGCCAGCAGTGGCCAAGGACGGGGGAACACTGAAGCTTTCTTT.